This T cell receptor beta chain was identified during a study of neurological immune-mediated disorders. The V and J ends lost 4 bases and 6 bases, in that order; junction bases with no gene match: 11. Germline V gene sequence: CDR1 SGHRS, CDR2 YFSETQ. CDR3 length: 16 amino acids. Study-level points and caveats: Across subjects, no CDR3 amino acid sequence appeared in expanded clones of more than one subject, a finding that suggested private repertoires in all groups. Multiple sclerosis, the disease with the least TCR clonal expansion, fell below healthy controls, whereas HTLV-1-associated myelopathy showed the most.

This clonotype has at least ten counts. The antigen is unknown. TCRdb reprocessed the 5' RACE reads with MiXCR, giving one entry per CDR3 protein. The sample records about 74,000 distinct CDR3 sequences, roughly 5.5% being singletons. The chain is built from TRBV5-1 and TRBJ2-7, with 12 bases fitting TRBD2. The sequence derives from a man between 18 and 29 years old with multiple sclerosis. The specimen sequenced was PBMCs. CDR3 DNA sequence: TGCGCCAGCAGCAGAGAGACTAGCGGGAGCCAAAGCGAGCAGTACTTC. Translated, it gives CASSRETSGSQSEQYF.